This TCR beta chain is drawn from a study of cytotoxic CD8 clonotypes in ibrutinib-treated CLL. V lost 5 bases, J lost 2 bases, and 17 bases lay in between. The CDR3 covers 16 residues. Profiled with immunoSEQ multiplex PCR; TCRdb holds only in-frame clones, not every one. The table has 150,000 or so clones, about four fifths seen once. The receptor's source is a human donor with chronic lymphocytic leukemia. This specimen was PBMCs, taken after 12 months of ibrutinib treatment. The chain combines TRBV7-1 with TRBJ2-3; a weak D match, TRBD2 (5 bases). TRBV7-1 qualifies as an ORF whose function is uncertain. In DNA form, the CDR3 reads TGTGCCAGCAGCCCTTCCACAACGGGGATCACAGATACGCAGTATTTT. Amino acid sequence: CASSPSTTGITDTQYF.